This T cell receptor (beta chain) was recovered during a study of Ad26.COV2.S vaccination and SARS-CoV-2 variants (dated by TCRdb to the early 2020s). Study-level background: Vaccine-arm donors were drawn from COV1001, a multicentre, randomized, double-blind, placebo-controlled phase I-IIa trial of Ad26.COV2.S in healthy adults. Ad26.COV2.S was administered intramuscularly at a dose of 5x10^10 or 1x10^11 viral particles, either as one shot or as two shots given 56 days apart. Sequencing of the TCRbeta repertoire served to evaluate the specificity and breadth of SARS-CoV-2-reactive T cell receptors following Ad26.COV2.S vaccination. A total of roughly 30 samples were included in the TCR-sequenced set, comprising 19 Ad26.COV2.S vaccine recipients, 5 placebo recipients and 8 SARS-CoV-2 convalescent individuals. Trial participants were randomized into five groups of five: low-dose or high-dose Ad26.COV2.S given once or twice, or placebo on both occasions. Blinding of investigators to trial group allocation was maintained during experiments and outcome assessment. What the study reported, not specific to this receptor: The authors noted that total T cell responses may have been underestimated by the TCR breadth and depth analyses. Vaccine and placebo recipients had similar non-spike TCR breadth, a finding consistent with the vaccine containing only spike. Comparing responses between vaccine doses or regimens was not something the study was powered to do. Higher spike-specific TCR breadth was observed in Ad26.COV2.S recipients than in placebo recipients (P = 0.0014). Substantial breadth of spike-specific CD8+ and CD4+ T cell responses was reported after vaccination.

A single count supports this clone. Its antigen is currently not known. One base away there is no much larger clone; base qualities are not given. The immunoSEQ Assay was the method used to sequence TCRbeta CDR3 regions. After extraction, genomic DNA underwent amplification by bias-controlled multiplex PCR, followed by high-throughput sequencing. From the authors' description of their analysis: To quantify the absolute abundance of every unique TCRbeta CDR3 region, sequences were collapsed and filtered. T cell fraction was estimated by normalizing TCRbeta template counts to usable DNA, with usable DNA measured through amplification of reference genes found in all nucleated cells. Repertoire TCRs were annotated as SARS-CoV-2-specific by exact matching of V gene, CDR3 amino acid sequence and J gene to a known reactive TCR set. The reference SARS-CoV-2 TCR set was derived from MIRA and filtered for enrichment in COVID-19-positive ImmuneCODE repertoires, a step that removed public or cross-reactive TCRs. Using the MIRA antigens, annotated TCRs were further analysed by specific ORF or by position within an ORF. Breadth was defined as annotated unique rearrangements over total unique productive rearrangements; depth was the summed frequency of those rearrangements. TCR breadth was compared between groups using two-sided Wilcoxon rank-sum tests. As stored in TCRdb, this immuneACCESS dataset retains in-frame rearrangements with V and J assigned. A fraction of the clones does not appear; measured against another copy, unresolved V genes explain less than half of the discrepancy, and the remainder lacks a known reason. Clone size and V and J calls were adopted from that table, with D and trimming inferred from the DNA. The sample yields almost 400,000 clones; about 88% were counted once. 1.5% to 2% of the sample rests with the top ten.

The treatment or condition label of this sample denotes: 19 received Ad26.COV2.S at low or high dose, single or two shots; 5 received placebo; per-sample allocation not given. For vaccine and placebo recipients, repertoires were sequenced using samples collected on day 63 after the first injection. Cohort 1b enrolled fewer than 30 adults aged 18-55 years at a single site in Boston, USA, between 29 July and 7 August 2020. Ad26.COV2.S consisted of a replication-incompetent adenovirus type 26 vector by which a prefusion-stabilized SARS-CoV-2 spike protein from the original Wuhan strain was expressed. The germline V end is reduced by 5 bases and the J end by 1 base; junction bases left unmatched: 3. Counted from cysteine to phenylalanine, this CDR3 has 14 amino acids. The CDR3 DNA has 42 bases and is translated from base 1. Per the germline V gene, MNHEY is the CDR1 and SVGAGI is the CDR2.

The specimen was peripheral blood, collected in a trial of Ad26.COV2.S vaccine versus placebo. This sequence uses TRBV6-5 and TRBJ2-5; 8 junctional bases match TRBD2. The clonotype originates from a person between 18 and 65 years old who received the Ad26.COV2.S COVID-19 vaccine or a placebo. The nucleotides are TGTGCCAGCAGTCATAGCGGGACCCAAGAGACCCAGTACTTC. Its translation is CASSHSGTQETQYF.